This T cell receptor beta chain emerged from a study of cytomegalovirus exposure and HLA in healthy donors. Germline V lookup: CDR1 SGHDT, CDR2 YYEEEE. This CDR3 has 15 amino acids. Trimming shortened V by 2 bases and J by 4 bases, and 15 bases separated the two germline ends. Some clones are missing from TCRdb's copy, which holds only in-frame ones; the method was immunoSEQ multiplex PCR. The sample lists approximately 240,000 clones, 90% to 95% occurring once. The clonotype originates from a woman aged 18 to 35 in good health and CMV-seronegative. This chain uses TRBV5-6 with TRBJ1-2; no firm D call. Sequencing input: PBMCs. The CDR3 region is CASSFKKTGPYGYTF. In DNA form, the CDR3 reads TGTGCCAGCAGCTTTAAGAAGACGGGTCCCTATGGCTACACCTTC.